Shown below are 17 T cell receptor beta chains from a single sample sequenced in a study of technical replicates of blood from several donors. The method was immunoSEQ multiplex PCR; TCRdb's version includes in-frame clones alone and lacks a portion of them. The data show under 95,000 clones, about 93% seen once. Sequenced material: T cells isolated from PBMCs. Receptors were obtained from a human donor in good health.

The CDR3 DNA follows: TGCGCCAGCTCCCAAGGGGCAGATACGCAGTATTTT. Protein sequence: CASSQGADTQYF. This chain connects TRBV5-1 to TRBJ2-3; D might be TRBD1 (5 bases). The CDR3 contains 12 residues. CDR1 and CDR2 from the germline V gene are SGHRS and YFSETQ. V lost 7 bases to trimming and J lost 4 bases, with 10 bases between them.

V usage is TRBV6-5 and J usage is TRBJ1-1, with D possibly being TRBD1 (5 bases). V lost 2 bases, J lost 9 bases, and 16 bases lay in between. The CDR3 loop spans 14 amino acids. Germline V lookup: CDR1 MNHEY, CDR2 SVGAGI. Here the CDR3 DNA reads TGTGCCAGCAGTTACGGGCAGGGATTGTCCCAAGCTTTCTTT. This gives the protein CASSYGQGLSQAFF.

The V and J genes are TRBV5-4 and TRBJ2-7, with 11 bases identical to TRBD2. J gave up 6 bases and V 1 base, and 9 bases lay outside the gene matches. The CDR3 runs 16 residues. Germline V CDR1 and CDR2: SGHNT, YYREEE (reference sequence). The CDR3 protein is CASSLWGLAESGEQYF. As DNA, the CDR3 is TGTGCCAGCAGCTTGTGGGGACTAGCGGAGTCGGGCGAGCAGTACTTC.

The count of this clone is one. This CDR3 is CASRNAGDIGELFF. The CDR3 DNA is TGTGCCAGCAGGAATGCAGGGGATATCGGGGAGCTGTTTTTT. V is TRBV6-5 and J is TRBJ2-2; D might be TRBD1 (6 bases). Germline lookup yields CDR1 MNHEY and CDR2 SVGAGI. The V end was cut by 6 bases, the J end by 7 bases, with 15 bases between. The CDR3 has 14 amino acids.

The chain links TRBV19 to TRBJ2-5; 11 positions agree with TRBD2. V shed 4 bases, J shed 5 bases, and the junction held 12 bases outside the gene matches. This CDR3 contains 17 residues. The germline gives CDR1 LNHDA, CDR2 SQIVND (reference sequence). The CDR3 coding sequence is TGTGCCAGTAGTACGAGAAAGACTAGCGGGGAAGGGGAGACCCAGTACTTC. As protein: CASSTRKTSGEGETQYF.

The rearrangement joins TRBV27 to TRBJ2-3, with D possibly TRBD1 on 5 matching bases. This CDR3 spans 13 amino acids. V gave up 5 bases and J gave up 4 bases, with 10 bases separating them. The germline V gene encodes CDR1 MNHEY and CDR2 SMNVEV (reference sequence). The CDR3 DNA reads as TGTGCCAGCAGTGGTGGGGCTGCAGATACGCAGTATTTT. Its translation: CASSGGAADTQYF.

This rearrangement joins TRBV30 to TRBJ2-3; 7 nucleotides align to TRBD1. The V gene's germline CDR1 is GTSNPN and CDR2 SVGIG (reference sequence). This CDR3 region has 15 residues. After removal of 2 bases from V and 2 bases from J, the junction contained 7 bases not matched to a gene. This CDR3 is CAWSPGQALTDTQYF. CDR3 nucleotide sequence: TGTGCCTGGAGTCCCGGACAGGCTCTCACAGATACGCAGTATTTT.

V usage is TRBV6-5 and J usage is TRBJ1-5; D possibly corresponds to TRBD1 (6 bases). V was shortened by 4 bases and J by 6 bases, with 19 bases between the two germline ends. The CDR3 spans 16 residues. Per germline, CDR1 MNHEY and CDR2 SVGAGI. The DNA for the CDR3 is TGTGCCAGCAGTTTACAGGGCCCCGTAGTAGGTCAGCCCCAGCATTTT. Its protein product is CASSLQGPVVGQPQHF.

There are a few counts of this clone. This chain links TRBV6-1 with TRBJ1-2; D perhaps matches TRBD1 (6 bases). With 5 bases removed from V and 8 bases from J, the gap between germline ends came to 12 bases. The germline V gene encodes CDR1 MNHNS and CDR2 SASEGT. The CDR3 runs 12 residues. The CDR3 protein is CASSPGARGYTF. The CDR3 DNA reads as TGTGCCAGCAGTCCAGGGGCAAGGGGCTACACCTTC.

This chain uses TRBV28 with TRBJ1-2, with D perhaps matching TRBD1 (5 bases). This CDR3 has 19 residues. V lost 3 bases to trimming and J lost 3 bases, with 26 bases between them. CDR1 is MDHEN, CDR2 SYDVKM, per germline. DNA of the CDR3: TGTGCCAGCAGTTTGGGACTTAGGGGCCCCCGCTCCCGTCACTATGGCTACACCTTC. Amino acids: CASSLGLRGPRSRHYGYTF.

This chain joins TRBV5-1 and TRBJ2-5; D possibly corresponds to TRBD2 (6 bases). Germline values: CDR1 SGHRS, CDR2 YFSETQ. The CDR3 has 14 amino acids. V lost 4 bases, J lost 1 base, and 11 bases lay in between. The CDR3 reads CASSAAGFQETQYF. Written as DNA, the CDR3 is TGCGCCAGCAGCGCAGCGGGCTTCCAAGAGACCCAGTACTTC.

The chain employs TRBV2 and TRBJ2-7; 11 bases map to TRBD1. V lost 4 bases and J lost 5; bases outside the gene matches: 4. The CDR3 loop spans 14 amino acids. Germline CDR1 and CDR2: SNHLY and FYNNEI. The CDR3 is CASSGTGGKNEQYF. The CDR3, as DNA: TGTGCCAGCAGTGGGACAGGGGGCAAGAACGAGCAGTACTTC.

This chain uses TRBV9 with TRBJ2-1, with TRBD2 as a possible D gene (5 bases). V was clipped by 6 bases and J by 2 bases, with 21 bases between them. Germline V CDR1 and CDR2: SGDLS, YYNGEE. The CDR3 consists of 17 residues. In nucleotides, the CDR3 is TGTGCCAGCAACAACTATGAGGGCACCCTCACCTACAATGAGCAGTTCTTC. Its protein is CASNNYEGTLTYNEQFF. Combining the CDR3 with reference TRBV9 and TRBJ2-1 gives the whole variable domain DSGVTQTPKHLITATGQRVTLRCSPRSGDLSVYWYQQSLDQGLQFLIQYYNGEERAKGNILERFSAQQFPDLHSELNLSSLELGDSALYFCASNNYEGTLTYNEQFFGPGTRLTVL.

This clone appeared a few times. The DNA of the CDR3 is TGTGCCAGCAGCAAAACCGGGACAGACTATGGCTACACCTTC. It is translated as CASSKTGTDYGYTF. The chain carries TRBV7-9 and TRBJ1-2, with TRBD1 matching over 7 bases. Unmatched junction bases numbered 6, after V lost 5 bases and J lost 3 bases. The CDR3 runs to 14 residues. Germline CDR1 SEHNR, CDR2 FQNEAQ (reference sequence).

This clone was picked up one time. The genes are TRBV19 and TRBJ2-7, with 8 positions matching TRBD2. Germline V lookup: CDR1 LNHDA, CDR2 SQIVND (reference sequence). CDR3 size: 15 residues. Unmatched junction bases numbered 7, after V lost 6 bases and J lost 0 bases. The CDR3: CASSPERGFSYEQYF. CDR3 DNA: TGTGCCAGTAGCCCCGAGCGGGGGTTCTCCTACGAGCAGTACTTC.

The rearrangement joins TRBV28 to TRBJ2-7; 9 bases line up with TRBD1. The CDR3 contains 14 residues. The V and J ends lost 10 bases and 4 bases, in that order; junction bases with no gene match: 11. CDR1 is MDHEN, CDR2 SYDVKM, per germline. CDR3 DNA: TGTGCCACTGCACCTGGACAGGGGTCATACGAGCAGTACTTC. Its protein is CATAPGQGSYEQYF. The entire variable domain, with the rest obtained from reference TRBV28 and TRBJ2-7, is as follows: DVKVTQSSRYLVKRTGEKVFLECVQDMDHENMFWYRQDPGLGLRLIYFSYDVKMKEKGDIPEGYSVSREKKERFSLILESASTNQTSMYLCATAPGQGSYEQYFGPGTRLTVT.

V gene TRBV30 combines with J gene TRBJ2-3; D gene uncertain. The CDR3 contains 12 residues. Between the trimmed V and J ends, which lost 0 bases and 10 bases, there was a span of 11 bases. The germline gives CDR1 GTSNPN, CDR2 SVGIG (reference sequence). CDR3 residues: CAWSVRVGSQYF. The CDR3 DNA follows: TGTGCCTGGAGTGTACGGGTTGGATCGCAGTATTTT.